This T cell receptor (beta chain) was obtained from a study of beta chain features in type 1 diabetes. Study outcomes and limitations: TCRB CDR3s were moderately but significantly shorter in Type 1 diabetes patients in all four CD4+ subsets. There was a possibility that cDNA sequencing over-represented cells with high TCR expression.

As concerns this clone: Its target is unknown.

The CDR3 loop spans 16 amino acids. Unmatched junction bases numbered 11, after V lost 4 bases and J lost 8 bases. CDR1 and CDR2 (germline): SGDLS, YYNGEE. Expressed TCRB transcripts were sequenced after all isolated RNA was converted to cDNA. For naive, central memory and regulatory T cell samples, reads averaged around 3.8 million. Measured with immunoSEQ multiplex PCR; TCRdb has only the in-frame clones, and not every one. The sample includes roughly 340,000 clones, roughly 13% of them seen just once. Cell sorting via CD45RO/CCR7/CD25/CD127/CD95/CD27 was performed to obtain CD4+ naive, central memory, regulatory and stem cell-like memory cells.

Sequenced material: naive CD4+ T cells from blood. The sequence was obtained from a woman between 18 and 29 years old with type 1 diabetes. The chain joins TRBV9 to TRBJ2-1, with TRBD2 identical over 11 bases. CDR3 sequence reads: CASSLLAGGPFDEQFF. CDR3 nucleotide sequence: TGTGCCAGCAGCTTATTAGCGGGAGGGCCCTTTGATGAGCAGTTCTTC.